What follows are 13 T cell receptor beta chains derived from one specimen sequenced in a study of blood T cells in healthy people across ages (dated by TCRdb to about 2015). The library was obtained by 5' RACE. The instrument was an Illumina HiSeq 2500. A second roughly 6 to 12 cycle PCR used a sample-barcoded 5' primer and a J-beta primer mix. TCRdb itself trimmed the public reads at Q25 with fastp, ran MiXCR and retained productive beta chains. Every entry covers one CDR3 protein and lists the most common genes and DNA from its rows. For this sample there are roughly 800,000 distinct CDR3 sequences; 58% appear just once. Approximately 20% of the sample lies in the top ten. The source material was blood. The receptors were gathered from a man aged 30 to 39 in good health.

The table lists this clonotype with a few counts. The J gene is TRBJ2-7, the V gene TRBV29-1, with 11 bases aligning to TRBD2. CDR1 is SQVTM, CDR2 ANQGSEA, per germline. The CDR3 has 13 amino acids. V shed 7 bases, J shed 6 bases, and the junction held 8 bases outside the gene matches. The CDR3 loop reads CSARTSGQGEQYF. The CDR3 DNA follows: TGCAGCGCCCGGACTAGCGGGCAGGGCGAGCAGTACTTC.

The CDR3 DNA follows: TGTGCCAGCAGCCATACTACGAGGGGCAGGACAGATACGCAGTATTTT. Amino acid sequence: CASSHTTRGRTDTQYF. The V and J genes are TRBV5-6 and TRBJ2-3; D may be TRBD1 or TRBD2 (5 bases each). The length of the CDR3 is 16 residues. V was cut by 4 bases and J by 3 bases, with 18 bases left in between. The germline V gene has CDR1 SGHDT and CDR2 YYEEEE.

The chain combines TRBV20-1 with TRBJ1-3; D is ambiguous. V gave up 1 base and J gave up 4 bases, with 8 bases separating them. The CDR3 consists of 13 residues. Germline V gene lookup returns CDR1 DFQATT and CDR2 SNEGSKA (reference sequence). CDR3 sequence (DNA): TGCAGTGCTAGAGCGCCCGGGGGAAACACCATATATTTT. Translation gives CSARAPGGNTIYF.

The V call is TRBV6-4, the J call TRBJ2-6; D gene ambiguous. Trimming pared 8 bases from V and 0 bases from J, leaving 11 bases between. Germline CDR1 reads MRHNA; CDR2 reads SNTAGT. The CDR3 totals 15 residues. The CDR3 loop is CASSIEGSGANVLTF. For the CDR3, the DNA is TGTGCCAGCTCGATCGAAGGCTCTGGGGCCAACGTCCTGACTTTC.

This clonotype was detected once. V usage is TRBV9 and J usage is TRBJ2-1; D gene unclear. CDR3 length: 16 amino acids. Germline V gene data show CDR1 as SGDLS and CDR2 as YYNGEE. With 0 bases removed from V and 3 bases from J, the gap between germline ends came to 13 bases. CDR3 coding DNA: TGTGCCAGCAGCGTAGAGCAGAGCGCCTTCTACAATGAGCAGTTCTTC. Its protein is CASSVEQSAFYNEQFF.

The chain employs TRBV27 and TRBJ2-3; D remains unclear. Trimming cost V 10 bases and J 2 bases, with 10 bases left between them. The CDR3 sequence is 12 residues long. The germline V gene has CDR1 MNHEY and CDR2 SMNVEV (reference sequence). CDR3 region: CATRGDTDTQYF. The CDR3, as DNA: TGTGCCACCCGAGGAGACACAGATACGCAGTATTTT.

This clonotype was seen a few times. The V and J genes are TRBV4-3 and TRBJ1-2; D unclear. This CDR3 is 15 amino acids long. From germline, CDR1 is LGHNA and CDR2 YSLEER. The ends were cut back, 0 bases at V and 4 bases at J, with 12 bases in the middle. Written as DNA, the CDR3 is TGCGCCAGCAGCCAAGATAGCATTGGTGGCTATGGCTACACCTTC. Translation gives CASSQDSIGGYGYTF.

The V call is TRBV24-1, the J call TRBJ2-1; D gene ambiguous. V lost 3 bases to trimming and J lost 7 bases, with 6 bases between them. Per germline, CDR1 KGHDR and CDR2 SFDVKD. The CDR3 runs 12 residues. The CDR3 loop reads CATSDQLNEQFF. The DNA of the CDR3 is TGTGCCACCAGTGATCAGTTGAATGAGCAGTTCTTC.

This chain connects TRBV7-8 to TRBJ2-1, with TRBD2 matching over 8 bases. The CDR3 spans 18 residues. After removal of 1 base from V and 3 bases from J, the junction contained 11 bases not matched to a gene. CDR1 is SGHVS and CDR2 is FQNEAQ in the germline V gene. CDR3 residues: CASSLDVGAGDFYNEQFF. The CDR3 DNA reads TGTGCCAGCAGCTTAGATGTTGGAGCGGGGGATTTCTACAATGAGCAGTTCTTC.

The chain links TRBV11-2 to TRBJ2-1; 9 nucleotides match TRBD2. This CDR3 has 15 residues. Trimming removed 6 bases from V and 4 bases from J; junction bases left unmatched: 7. Germline lookup yields CDR1 SGHAT and CDR2 FQNNGV. The DNA of the CDR3 is TGTGCCAGCAGGGGAGAGCGGGAGGAGTACAATGAGCAGTTCTTC. Its translation: CASRGEREEYNEQFF.

The CDR3 sequence is CSAGGTYGYTF. For the CDR3, the DNA is TGCAGTGCGGGGGGCACCTATGGCTACACCTTC. The chain combines TRBV20-1 with TRBJ1-2, with D tentatively TRBD1 (6 bases). This CDR3 is 11 amino acids long. V shed 6 bases and J shed 4 bases, with 9 bases lying between them. Germline CDR1 DFQATT, CDR2 SNEGSKA (reference sequence).

The chain is built from TRBV9 and TRBJ1-5; D is unclear. The CDR3 is 14 residues long. The V end was cut by 0 bases, the J end by 14 bases, with 18 bases between. The germline gives CDR1 SGDLS, CDR2 YYNGEE. CDR3 residues: CASSVGLWGQAKHF. CDR3 nucleotides: TGTGCCAGCAGCGTAGGTCTGTGGGGTCAGGCCAAGCATTTT. Full variable domain (remainder filled in from reference TRBV9 and TRBJ1-5): DSGVTQTPKHLITATGQRVTLRCSPRSGDLSVYWYQQSLDQGLQFLIQYYNGEERAKGNILERFSAQQFPDLHSELNLSSLELGDSALYFCASSVGLWGQAKHFGDGTRLSIL.

This chain joins TRBV3-1 and TRBJ2-1; a weak D match, TRBD1 (5 bases). The CDR3 loop spans 17 amino acids. Trimming stripped 3 bases from V and 3 bases from J, with 18 bases between. CDR1 LGHDT and CDR2 YNNKEL come from the germline V gene (reference sequence). The CDR3 here is CASSHPLTGKIYNEQFF. CDR3 coding DNA: TGTGCCAGCAGCCATCCCCTCACAGGAAAGATCTACAATGAGCAGTTCTTC.